This TCR beta chain was documented in a study of blood T cell repertoires in COVID-19. About the study: From the United States, Italy and Spain came samples of acute and convalescent COVID-19. PBMCs, B-cell-depleted T cells, or T cells were the source of the cDNA or gDNA that made up the material.

V lost 7 bases and J lost 2; bases outside the gene matches: 14. The CDR3 runs 17 residues. Germline V gene data show CDR1 as SNHLY and CDR2 as FYNNEI. Under the authors' procedure: The assay estimated nucleated cells by amplifying reference gene primers. TCRdb's table, derived via immunoSEQ multiplex PCR, lists solely in-frame clones and lacks some. V and J calls and clone size are given by that table; D and trimming were obtained from the DNA. The profile shows tens of thousands of clones, approximately 90% of them singletons. The chain joins TRBV2 to TRBJ1-1, with TRBD1 matching over 9 bases. This clonotype was obtained from a man aged 50-59 years with acute or convalescent COVID-19. The specimen sequenced was peripheral blood. DNA for the CDR3: TGTGCCAGCAACTTCGGTGGGACAGGGAAGGGCAACACTGAAGCTTTCTTT. It is translated as CASNFGGTGKGNTEAFF.